This TCR beta chain was captured in a study of a mutant IDH1 vaccine in newly diagnosed glioma. Study information: All eight of the vaccinations patients received fell in weeks 1, 3, 5, 7, 11, 15, 19 and 23. Once 4-6 weeks had passed after radiotherapy alone, vaccination started, or it started with temozolomide cycles. The treated group averaged approximately 42 years old and was roughly 60% male, roughly 38% female. Patients' prior therapy spanned radiotherapy, temozolomide, or both; most underwent both.

Data came from immunoSEQ multiplex PCR; TCRdb stores just in-frame clones and leaves some out. This sample has under 55,000 clones, with 90% to 95% found just once. On this clone itself: Its antigen remains unidentified.

There are 13 residues in the CDR3. The V and J ends lost 5 bases and 6 bases, in that order; junction bases with no gene match: 4. Per the germline V gene, CDR1 is ENHRY and CDR2 is SYGVKD. Time point reported: week 11, during vaccination. Doses of 300 ug of mutant IDH1 20-mer peptide were given with topical imiquimod. The TCR was taken from a man aged 45-65 years with glioma. Here the sequenced sample was PBMCs, taken from a glioma patient whose treatment included an IDH1 peptide vaccine. This chain joins TRBV10-3 and TRBJ1-1, with TRBD1 matching 9 bases. The CDR3 loop is CAISTGGLPEAFF. The CDR3 DNA sequence: TGTGCCATCAGTACAGGGGGCTTACCTGAAGCTTTCTTT.